Following are 7 T cell receptor beta chains from one sample sequenced in a study of T cell responses to AZD1222 COVID-19 vaccine. Measured with immunoSEQ multiplex PCR; TCRdb has only the in-frame clones, and not every one. Found here are about 56,000 clones, approximately 86% of them singletons; the top ten hold less than 9%. This specimen was peripheral blood, taken 28 days after the second AZD1222 dose. Source of these receptors: an adult who received the AZD1222 COVID-19 vaccine.

V usage is TRBV28 and J usage is TRBJ1-3; 8 nucleotides align to TRBD1. The germline CDR1 and CDR2 sequences are MDHEN and SYDVKM. Losses at the gene ends were 10 bases for V and 0 bases for J; bases not matched to a gene: 14. The CDR3 consists of 17 residues. The CDR3 protein is CATGQGLINHSGNTIYF. The CDR3 DNA is TGTGCCACTGGACAGGGTCTGATAAACCACTCTGGAAACACCATATATTTT.

The chain combines TRBV5-1 with TRBJ2-1; tentative D call: TRBD2 (5 bases). Trimming left V 0 bases short and J 4 bases short, with 11 bases between. This CDR3 has 15 amino acids. Looked up from germline, CDR1 is SGHRS and CDR2 is YFSETQ. CDR3 sequence (DNA): TGCGCCAGCAGCTTGGTGGGGAGTGGGTACAATGAGCAGTTCTTC. This encodes CASSLVGSGYNEQFF.

This clone showed up just once. V usage is TRBV2 and J usage is TRBJ1-5; the D is unclear. The CDR3 length is 12 residues. CDR1 and CDR2 (germline): SNHLY, FYNNEI. V lost 8 bases and J lost 2, with 7 bases in between. In DNA, the CDR3 is TGTGCCAGCTGGGATGGCAATCAGCCCCAGCATTTT. Encoded protein: CASWDGNQPQHF.

This clone was counted a single time. The rearrangement joins TRBV28 to TRBJ2-2; D perhaps matches TRBD1 (6 bases). Trimming removed 3 bases from V and 6 bases from J, with 20 bases in between. The CDR3 contains 17 residues. Germline loops: CDR1 MDHEN, CDR2 SYDVKM. The CDR3: CASSFPLGQGNSGELFF. Here the CDR3 DNA reads TGTGCCAGCAGTTTCCCCCTCGGGCAGGGGAATTCCGGGGAGCTGTTTTTT.

This clone has just one count. The chain joins TRBV27 to TRBJ2-5; D is undetermined. Trimming removed 3 bases at V and 1 base at J, with 9 bases between. The CDR3 has 14 amino acids. The V gene's germline CDR1 is MNHEY and CDR2 SMNVEV (reference sequence). The CDR3 is CASSLVGSQETQYF. In nucleotides, the CDR3 is TGTGCCAGCAGTTTGGTCGGAAGCCAAGAGACCCAGTACTTC.

This clone has only one observation. The gene calls are TRBV6-5 and TRBJ2-2, with 15 bases that match TRBD2. Germline loops: CDR1 MNHEY, CDR2 SVGAGI. V trimming: 10 bases; J trimming: 6 bases; junction bases outside the gene matches: 3. The length of the CDR3 is 14 residues. In DNA, the CDR3 is TGTGCCACCCGGACTAGCGGGGGGGCCGGGGAGCTGTTTTTT. Translated: CATRTSGGAGELFF.

The V and J genes are TRBV14 and TRBJ2-1, with 8 bases fitting TRBD1. V shed 4 bases, J shed 9 bases, and the junction held 14 bases outside the gene matches. There are 16 residues in the CDR3. Germline V lookup: CDR1 SGHDN, CDR2 FVKESK. The CDR3 bases are TGTGCCAGCAGCCGAAGTGCGGACAGGGAGTACGGTGAGCAGTTCTTC. Its protein is CASSRSADREYGEQFF.